One and the same sample provided the 9 T cell receptor beta chains below, sequenced in a study of vaccination and CD4 T cells after COVID-19. These receptors are not linked to any known antigen. The treatment was: approximately 9-day PBMC culture with coronavirus spike peptide pools or control peptides (ViraFEST assay). Sequenced with the Oncomine TCR Beta short-read assay was DNA taken from cultured CD4+ T cells. Using its own MiXCR run on the PCR reads, TCRdb lists one record per CDR3 protein. The table shows around 12,000 distinct CDR3 sequences, with around 60% occurring only once. The material was cultured CD4+ T cells from blood, obtained after SARS-CoV-2 vaccination. Receptors originate from a human donor with COVID-19.

This chain uses TRBV7-2 with TRBJ1-5; no reliable D call. From germline, CDR1 is SGHTA and CDR2 FQGNSA. This CDR3 region has 13 residues. Trimming left V 3 bases short and J 4 bases short, with 7 bases between. As DNA, the CDR3 is TGTGCCAGCAGCTTCGGGGAAAATCAGCCCCAGCATTTT. Its protein is CASSFGENQPQHF.

The rearrangement uses TRBV20-1 and TRBJ2-5; 10 bases are a match to TRBD1. The germline CDR1 and CDR2 sequences are DFQATT and SNEGSKA (reference sequence). There are 12 residues in the CDR3. Trimming removed 6 bases from V and 2 bases from J; junction bases left unmatched: 0. The CDR3 sequence is CSADRGQETQYF. In DNA, the CDR3 is TGCAGTGCGGACAGGGGGCAAGAGACCCAGTACTTC.

This chain links TRBV15 with TRBJ2-1, with D unclear. This CDR3 comprises 11 residues. Per germline, CDR1 LNHNV and CDR2 YYDKDF (reference sequence). V lost 0 bases and J 8 bases, leaving 2 bases between the germline ends. Written as DNA, the CDR3 is TGTGCCACCAGCAGAGATGATGAGCAGTTCTTC. Protein sequence: CATSRDDEQFF. The full variable domain, in which reference TRBV15 and TRBJ2-1 provide the parts outside the CDR3, is DAMVIQNPRYQVTQFGKPVTLSCSQTLNHNVMYWYQQKSSQAPKLLFHYYDKDFNNEADTPDNFQSRRPNTSFCFLDIRSPGLGDTAMYLCATSRDDEQFFGPGTRLTVL.

J is TRBJ2-2 and V is TRBV20-1; the D is unclear. Germline lookup yields CDR1 DFQATT and CDR2 SNEGSKA (reference sequence). Trimming left V 6 bases short and J 5 bases short, with 16 bases between. The CDR3 loop spans 14 amino acids. CDR3 in amino acids: CSAPKGSQTGELFF. Here the CDR3 DNA reads TGCAGTGCCCCGAAAGGTTCCCAGACCGGGGAGCTGTTTTTT.

The chain has TRBV27 and TRBJ2-3; the match to TRBD2 covers 12 bases. This CDR3 spans 19 amino acids. The ends lost 4 bases at V and 2 bases at J; junction bases unmatched: 13. Germline CDR1 reads MNHEY; CDR2 reads SMNVEV (reference sequence). The CDR3 coding sequence is TGTGCCAGCAGTTCCAGCACTAGCGGGGGGATCACACACACAGATACGCAGTATTTT. It specifies CASSSSTSGGITHTDTQYF.

The chain combines TRBV6-5 with TRBJ1-2; tentatively, D is TRBD1 (5 bases). V lost 0 bases and J 4 bases, leaving 15 bases between the germline ends. In germline, CDR1 is MNHEY, CDR2 SVGAGI. This CDR3 region has 16 residues. CDR3 amino acids: CASSYSDGSGGYGYTF. CDR3 sequence (DNA): TGTGCCAGCAGTTACTCGGATGGCTCTGGGGGCTATGGCTACACCTTC.

The rearrangement uses TRBV20-1 and TRBJ1-2, with a tentative D call TRBD1 (5 bases). Per the germline V gene, CDR1 is DFQATT and CDR2 is SNEGSKA (reference sequence). V was clipped by 0 bases and J by 4 bases, with 12 bases between them. This CDR3 spans 14 amino acids. The CDR3, as DNA: TGCAGTGCTAGAGATCAAAGGGGTCCCTATGGCTACACCTTC. Translation gives CSARDQRGPYGYTF.

This clonotype is judged medium-sized. The chain is built from TRBV24-1 and TRBJ1-2; D is ambiguous. The V end lost 1 base, the J end lost 7 bases, and 3 bases lay between the germline ends. This CDR3 has 11 amino acids. Germline V gives CDR1 KGHDR, CDR2 SFDVKD. The CDR3 is CATSDFRGYTF. The CDR3 DNA is TGTGCCACCAGTGATTTTCGTGGCTACACCTTC.

This clonotype was detected a few times. The chain has TRBV20-1 and TRBJ2-7; TRBD1 or TRBD2 may be the D gene (5 bases each). Germline V lookup: CDR1 DFQATT, CDR2 SNEGSKA (reference sequence). CDR3 size: 14 residues. Between the trimmed V and J ends, which lost 3 bases and 0 bases, there was a span of 12 bases. The CDR3 DNA reads TGCAGTGCTAGTAAGGGGACCCTCTCCTACGAGCAGTACTTC. Its protein is CSASKGTLSYEQYF.